Listed below are T cell receptor beta chains from one sample, sequenced in a study of shared clonotypes between healthy human individuals. Here immunoSEQ multiplex PCR was the method, and the copy in TCRdb shows in-frame clones only, minus some. Found here are 550,000 to 850,000 clones, 72% of them singletons; the top ten hold over 1.5%. Sequencing used memory CD4+ T cells sorted from blood. Every receptor here comes from a woman aged 30 to 39 in good health. Both conserved end residues are part of each CDR3. Each record gives: J gene, clone size, V gene, D gene, CDR3 protein, CDR3 DNA. The D gene is left open where the match is weak. For some rows the clone size is stated as once, few or many, or as a class when expanded; others skip it.

TRBJ2-7 | . | TRBV15 | . | CATSRENVGAWYEQYF | TGTGCCACCAGCAGAGAAAACGTCGGGGCATGGTACGAGCAGTACTTC
TRBJ1-2 | . | TRBV7-2 | . | CASSLQEDYGYTF | TGTGCCAGCAGCTTGCAGGAAGACTATGGCTACACCTTC
TRBJ2-1 | . | TRBV28 | . | CASSLPVGATNEQFF | TGTGCCAGCAGTTTACCAGTTGGTGCTACCAATGAGCAGTTCTTC
TRBJ1-5 | few | TRBV18 | . | CASSPPLRDRPNQPQHF | TGTGCCAGCTCACCACCCCTCCGCGACAGGCCGAATCAGCCCCAGCATTTT
TRBJ1-4 | . | TRBV18 | . | CASSEQGLREKLFF | TGTGCCAGCTCAGAACAGGGATTGAGGGAAAAACTGTTTTTT
TRBJ1-4 | . | TRBV5-1 | TRBD1 | CASSFTGDEKLFF | TGCGCCAGCAGCTTTACAGGGGATGAAAAACTGTTTTTT
TRBJ2-3 | . | TRBV4-1 | TRBD2 | CASSQDAAREGRGSTQYF | TGCGCCAGCAGCCAAGATGCGGCGCGGGAGGGCCGAGGGAGTACGCAGTATTTT
TRBJ2-5 | . | TRBV15 | TRBD1 | CATSRATGYQETQYF | TGTGCCACCAGCAGGGCGACAGGGTACCAAGAGACCCAGTACTTC
TRBJ1-2 | . | TRBV7-9 | TRBD1 | CASSAGDRNYGYTF | TGTGCCAGCAGCGCAGGGGACAGGAACTATGGCTACACCTTC
TRBJ2-7 | once | TRBV15 | TRBD2 | CATSRDPGGASEQYF | TGTGCCACCAGCAGAGATCCGGGGGGTGCGAGCGAGCAGTACTTC
TRBJ1-1 | . | TRBV18 | . | CASSQYQEAFF | TGTGCCAGCTCTCAATACCAAGAAGCTTTCTTT
TRBJ2-5 | . | TRBV27 | TRBD2 | CASSSALGRGETQYF | TGTGCCAGCAGTTCCGCCCTGGGGAGGGGAGAGACCCAGTACTTC
TRBJ1-2 | . | TRBV27 | . | CASSLNGGPLTF | TGTGCCAGCAGTTTAAACGGGGGGCCCCTCACCTTC
TRBJ2-3 | . | TRBV28 | . | CASSHRLGATDTQYF | TGTGCCAGCAGTCACCGACTAGGCGCCACAGATACGCAGTATTTT
TRBJ2-7 | . | TRBV5-1 | TRBD1 | CASSPGGGTGVYEQYF | TGCGCCAGCAGCCCCGGGGGTGGGACAGGGGTATACGAGCAGTACTTC
TRBJ2-2 | . | TRBV7-3 | . | CASSPPSSTGELFF | TGTGCCAGCAGCCCTCCTAGCAGCACCGGGGAGCTGTTTTTT
TRBJ1-3 | few | TRBV2 | . | CASSAGGGNTIYF | TGTGCCAGCAGTGCCGGGGGTGGAAACACCATATATTTT
TRBJ1-2 | few | TRBV7-2 | . | CASSLQGSNYGYTF | TGTGCCAGCAGCTTACAGGGATCTAACTATGGCTACACCTTC
TRBJ2-1 | . | TRBV5-4 | TRBD2 | CASSPDGRGYNEQFF | TGTGCCAGCAGCCCCGACGGGAGGGGTTACAATGAGCAGTTCTTC
TRBJ1-2 | . | TRBV6-1 | TRBD1 | CASSEGQGANGYTF | TGTGCCAGCAGTGAAGGCCAGGGGGCAAATGGCTACACCTTC
TRBJ1-2 | . | TRBV7-2 | TRBD1 | CASSPGGGQGSRGYTF | TGTGCCAGCAGCCCTGGAGGGGGACAGGGATCTCGCGGCTACACCTTC
TRBJ2-5 | . | TRBV5-5 | TRBD1 | CASSPVPGQGIATQYF | TGTGCCAGCAGCCCCGTCCCGGGACAGGGAATCGCGACCCAGTACTTC
TRBJ2-3 | . | TRBV25-1 | TRBD2 | CASSDRLAGAIDTQYF | TGTGCCAGCAGTGATAGACTAGCGGGAGCCATAGATACGCAGTATTTT
TRBJ2-3 | . | TRBV10-1 | . | CASSSNRVGTDTQYF | TGCGCCAGCAGTTCGAACAGGGTGGGAACAGATACGCAGTATTTT